This T cell receptor (beta chain) came from a study of CD8 T cells in ankylosing spondylitis. This CDR3 has 12 residues. V lost 4 bases to trimming and J lost 9 bases, with 11 bases between them. Germline V CDR1 and CDR2: SGHRS, YFSETQ. Points from the study as a whole: Disease-linked clones were reportedly significantly enriched in matched ankylosing spondylitis synovial fluid. A TCR beta motif of under 10 highly homologous variants appeared characteristic of ankylosing spondylitis blood.

Details on this clonotype: Antigen: not known.

For TCR beta, libraries came from quantitative 5'-RACE with molecular barcodes. TCRdb analysed the 5' RACE reads with MiXCR anew, one entry per CDR3 protein. Here the sample spans around 540,000 distinct CDR3 sequences, about 12% being singletons. This sequence joins TRBV5-1 and TRBJ2-1; maybe TRBD1 (5 bases). Input material: blood, either unsorted or a sorted T cell fraction (not recorded which). The TCR sequence derives from a male donor with ankylosing spondylitis. DNA of the CDR3: TGCGCCAGCAGCGTAGGGGTTAGTGAGCAGTTCTTC. Its protein is CASSVGVSEQFF.